This T cell receptor beta chain was sequenced in a study of T cells in Graves' hyperthyroidism and ophthalmopathy (dated by TCRdb to between 2018 and 2021). With respect to the entire study: Peripheral blood was sampled at the time of initial diagnosis, prior to any treatment. To identify distinguishing TCR V-J signatures, a discovery cohort of around 100 patients was used, comprising fewer than 45 with Graves' ophthalmopathy and roughly 60 with stable Graves' hyperthyroidism. Whether ophthalmopathy could be predicted prospectively was tested in an independent validation cohort made up of under 20 hyperthyroidism patients plus 17 patients who later progressed to ophthalmopathy. The 95 to 100 discovery patients were randomly divided into training and test sets at a 7:3 ratio. The study also compared thyroid tissue and blood T-cell repertoires from roughly six Graves' hyperthyroidism patients. After sampling, hyperthyroidism patients received methimazole starting at 30 mg daily, and ophthalmopathy patients received high-dose intravenous methylprednisolone. The paper reports TCR Vbeta CDR3 sequencing of approximately 140 peripheral blood samples: around 45 ophthalmopathy, around 80 hyperthyroidism and around 17 progressor patients.

The TCR beta CDR3 regions were amplified from RNA transcripts. The first round of RT-PCR for the TCR CDR3 was performed with the HTBI primer set and the Qiagen OneStep RT-PCR kit. A second multiplex PCR round built the libraries, followed by size selection and purification. Libraries were sequenced paired-end with 100 bp reads on an Illumina HiSeq2000. The authors' analysis ran thus. SOAPnuke was used to process the raw data, throwing out any read that contained adapters or uncalled bases, had a mean Phred below 15, or lacked an exact constant-primer or identifier match. High-quality paired reads were merged using COPE v1.2.5, and each unique nucleotide sequence was defined as a clonotype. MiTCR v1.1 was used to align clonotypes to the IMGT TRBV, TRBD and TRBJ reference segments. The analysis was restricted to V-J combinations with a frequency above 0.0001, which together covered about 99% of the repertoires. The TCS score was defined as F50 (clonal expansion) divided by E x V (chaos), with BLOSUM62-based TCRdist calculated between CDR3 peptides within each V-J. Welch's t-statistics and random forest reduced roughly 530 V-J features to roughly 13, which were used in a naive Bayes classifier (R e1071). The public reads were reanalyzed by TCRdb: fastp trimming at Q25, MiXCR alignment, in-frame beta chains only. Rows matching on CDR3 protein sequence are summarized as one entry with the most common DNA and genes. The V and J calls follow TCRdb's processing rather than the paper's. In all, the sample holds around 450,000 distinct CDR3 sequences, and 15% to 19% of those were seen once. The ten largest clonotypes hold 7.7% of the sample.

The study at large found these results: In validation, the model predicted progression to ophthalmopathy with 55% to 71% sensitivity and less than 80% specificity, a median of 6.5 months before onset. Sample size was not statistically predetermined, and blinding of investigators to group allocation was not performed. Ophthalmopathy was separated from stable hyperthyroidism by a 13 V-J signature model, with approximately 85% sensitivity and just over 81% specificity obtained in cross-validation and 80%/75% obtained in testing. Blood samples also contained most of the expanded thyroid clonotypes (frequency above 0.001), which suggests that blood repertoires may reflect thyroid immune responses.

The table lists this clonotype with a few counts. Its antigen is unknown. Base quality data are lacking; no much larger clone is found one base away. Stable Graves' hyperthyroidism was defined as no progression to ophthalmopathy during 18 months of follow-up. Hyperthyroidism patients were newly diagnosed, with disease duration under 2 months, and aged 18 to 65 years. Patients with uncontrolled infections, other autoimmune diseases, pregnancy or lactation were excluded. Diagnoses relied on clinical symptoms, serum thyroxine and TRAb, thyroid ultrasound and orbital computed tomography. PBMCs were isolated from about 9 ml of fresh peripheral blood by Ficoll-Paque density gradient centrifugation. Total RNA was extracted using Trizol reagent, and RNA quality was assessed on an Agilent 2100 Bioanalyzer. For CDR1 and CDR2, the germline V gene lists MRHNA and SNTAGT. Unmatched junction bases come to 2, with V trimmed by 0 bases and J by 3 bases. The CDR3 has 15 amino acids, counting the end cysteine and phenylalanine. Only CDR3 DNA remains: 45 bases, in frame from the first base.

Material: blood. The TCR originated in a woman aged 18-35 years with Graves' hyperthyroidism. Recombination joined TRBV6-4 with TRBJ2-3; the central 8 bases match TRBD2. The DNA is as follows: TGTGCCAGCAGTGACTCTAGCGGGGAAACAGATACGCAGTATTTT. Translated, this is CASSDSSGETDTQYF.